This T cell receptor beta chain was sequenced in a study of cytomegalovirus exposure and HLA in healthy donors. It was with 60 Vbeta and 13 Jbeta primers that the PCR ran. Sequencing used immunoSEQ multiplex PCR; TCRdb keeps in-frame clones, though not all of them. The table includes some 150,000 clones, about 80% detected once. The CDR3 sequence is 13 residues long. V was clipped by 11 bases and J by 4 bases; unmatched bases: 4. The germline gives CDR1 SEHNR, CDR2 FQNEAQ (reference sequence). Sequencing used PBMCs. This receptor was taken from a man aged 30 to 45 in good health and CMV-seronegative. The J gene is TRBJ2-6, the V gene TRBV7-9, with 8 bases aligning to TRBD2. The CDR3 spells CAGGGSGANVLTF. CDR3 nucleotide sequence: TGTGCCGGCGGGGGGTCCGGGGCCAACGTCCTGACTTTC.